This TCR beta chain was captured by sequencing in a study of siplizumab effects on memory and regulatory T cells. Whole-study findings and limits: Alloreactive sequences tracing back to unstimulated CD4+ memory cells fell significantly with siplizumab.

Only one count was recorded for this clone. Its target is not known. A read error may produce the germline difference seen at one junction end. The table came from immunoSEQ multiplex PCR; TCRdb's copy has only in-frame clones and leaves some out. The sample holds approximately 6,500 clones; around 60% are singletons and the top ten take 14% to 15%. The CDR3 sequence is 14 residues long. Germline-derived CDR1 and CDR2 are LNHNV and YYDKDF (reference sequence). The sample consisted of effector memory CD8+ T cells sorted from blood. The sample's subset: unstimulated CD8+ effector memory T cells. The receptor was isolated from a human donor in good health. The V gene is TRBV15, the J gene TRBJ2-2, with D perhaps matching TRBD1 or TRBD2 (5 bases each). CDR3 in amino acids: CATSQGREIGELFF. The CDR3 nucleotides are TGTGCCACCTCCCAGGGACGAGAGATCGGGGAACTGTTTTTT.